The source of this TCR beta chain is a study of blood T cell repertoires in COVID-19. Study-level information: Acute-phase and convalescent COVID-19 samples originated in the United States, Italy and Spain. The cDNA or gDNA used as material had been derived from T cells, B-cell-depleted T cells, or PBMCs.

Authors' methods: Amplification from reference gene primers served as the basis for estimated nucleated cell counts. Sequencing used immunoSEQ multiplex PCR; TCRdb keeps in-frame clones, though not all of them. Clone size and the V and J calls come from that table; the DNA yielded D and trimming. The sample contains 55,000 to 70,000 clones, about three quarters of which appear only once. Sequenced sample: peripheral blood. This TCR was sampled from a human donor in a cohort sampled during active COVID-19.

Written as DNA, the CDR3 is TGTGCCAGCAAAGCTCGACAGGGGGCGAGAGAGACCCAGTACTTC. Amino acid sequence: CASKARQGARETQYF. This sequence joins TRBV19 and TRBJ2-5; 10 bases line up with TRBD1. CDR1 and CDR2 from the germline V gene are LNHDA and SQIVND (reference sequence). With 9 bases clipped from V and 4 bases from J, the junction kept 11 bases outside the gene matches. This CDR3 is 15 amino acids long.